This is a list of T cell receptor beta chains from one sample in a study of shared clonotypes between healthy human individuals. Clones were read by immunoSEQ multiplex PCR, and TCRdb kept only the in-frame ones, dropping some. The sample holds some 2,500,000 clones, roughly 90% seen once. The source material was naive CD4+ T cells from PBMCs. The receptors were gathered from a young man in good health. Some clones in this sample may be carry-over from other donors' samples. Each CDR3 is given with its conserved first and last residue. D genes are given only for firm matches. The size field is filled for only some rows; it gives once, few, many or a size class.

v_gene	d_gene	j_gene	abundance	CDR3aa	CDR3nt
TRBV6-5	NA	TRBJ1-6	once	CASSRTEHNSPLHF	TGTGCCAGCAGCCGGACAGAACATAATTCACCCCTCCACTTT
TRBV15	TRBD1	TRBJ1-5	NA	CATSPTDRGQNQPQHF	TGTGCCACCAGCCCTACCGACAGGGGGCAAAATCAGCCCCAGCATTTT
TRBV7-3	TRBD2	TRBJ2-1	NA	CASSLAGTSGLNEQFF	TGTGCCAGCAGCCTAGCCGGGACTAGCGGGCTTAATGAGCAGTTCTTC
TRBV6-5	NA	TRBJ2-4	NA	CASRLTGQGKNIQYF	TGTGCCAGCCGATTGACGGGGCAGGGCAAAAACATTCAGTACTTC
TRBV6-5	TRBD2	TRBJ2-7	NA	CASSYSLAGSYEQYF	TGTGCCAGCAGTTACTCTCTAGCGGGATCCTACGAGCAGTACTTC
TRBV28	TRBD1	TRBJ1-5	NA	CASSSWDRATNQPQHF	TGTGCCAGCAGTTCCTGGGACAGGGCCACCAATCAGCCCCAGCATTTT
TRBV19	NA	TRBJ1-1	NA	CASSMLGRGNTEAFF	TGTGCCAGTAGTATGCTGGGCAGGGGGAACACTGAAGCTTTCTTT
TRBV5-1	NA	TRBJ1-1	NA	CASSPPGDTEAFF	TGCGCCAGCAGCCCCCCCGGGGACACTGAAGCTTTCTTT
TRBV5-1	NA	TRBJ2-5	NA	CASSPGSTETQYF	TGCGCCAGCAGCCCAGGGTCTACCGAGACCCAGTACTTC
TRBV19	NA	TRBJ1-1	NA	CASSIAAGPNTEAFF	TGTGCCAGTAGTATAGCGGCAGGGCCAAACACTGAAGCTTTCTTT
TRBV13	TRBD2	TRBJ2-4	once	CASSPQTSGTKNIQYF	TGTGCCAGCAGCCCCCAAACTAGCGGAACCAAAAACATTCAGTACTTC
TRBV10-3	NA	TRBJ1-2	NA	CAISGIGQSYGYTF	TGTGCCATCAGTGGGATTGGACAGTCCTATGGCTACACCTTC
TRBV7-2	NA	TRBJ2-2	NA	CASSLELAAGVNTGELFF	TGTGCCAGCAGCTTAGAACTGGCGGCAGGGGTGAACACCGGGGAGCTGTTTTTT
TRBV29-1	NA	TRBJ2-3	NA	CSVGNAIARTDTQYF	TGCAGCGTTGGTAATGCCATAGCGAGGACAGATACGCAGTATTTT
TRBV6-5	TRBD2	TRBJ2-1	NA	CASSFPGTSVYNEQFF	TGTGCCAGCAGTTTTCCCGGGACTAGCGTCTACAATGAGCAGTTCTTC
TRBV7-2	NA	TRBJ2-7	NA	CASSLGPTLSYEQYF	TGTGCCAGCAGCTTAGGACCGACACTCTCCTACGAGCAGTACTTC
TRBV6-6	NA	TRBJ2-2	NA	CASSTDGNTGELFF	TGTGCCAGCAGTACGGACGGGAACACCGGGGAGCTGTTTTTT
TRBV7-2	TRBD2	TRBJ2-5	NA	CASSPQGLAGRETQYF	TGTGCCAGCAGCCCCCAGGGGCTAGCGGGCCGAGAGACCCAGTACTTC
TRBV5-1	NA	TRBJ2-3	NA	CASSFTRERSSDTQYF	TGCGCCAGCAGCTTTACCAGGGAGAGGAGTTCAGATACGCAGTATTTT
TRBV5-1	TRBD1	TRBJ2-1	NA	CASRGVLKDRGYNEQFF	TGCGCCAGCAGAGGAGTGTTGAAGGACAGGGGCTACAATGAGCAGTTCTTC
TRBV28	NA	TRBJ1-5	NA	CASSLGGEGHQPQHF	TGTGCCAGCAGCCTCGGGGGGGAAGGCCATCAGCCCCAGCATTTT
TRBV4-3	TRBD2	TRBJ2-3	once	CASSQVFSGSKDTQYF	TGCGCCAGCAGCCAAGTTTTTAGCGGGAGCAAAGATACGCAGTATTTT
TRBV5-1	TRBD1	TRBJ2-1	NA	CASSLAPQGSYNEQFF	TGCGCCAGCAGCTTGGCCCCACAGGGGTCCTACAATGAGCAGTTCTTC
TRBV15	NA	TRBJ2-1	NA	CATSSLASNEQFF	TGTGCCACCAGCAGCCTGGCGTCCAATGAGCAGTTCTTC
TRBV2	NA	TRBJ1-5	NA	CASSGTGGNQPQHF	TGTGCCAGCAGTGGTACGGGGGGAAATCAGCCCCAGCATTTT
TRBV28	NA	TRBJ1-2	NA	CASRVNYGYTF	TGTGCCAGCCGGGTTAACTATGGCTACACCTTC
TRBV28	TRBD2	TRBJ2-3	NA	CASRVPTSGRSTDTQYF	TGTGCCAGCAGGGTCCCAACTAGCGGGAGGAGCACAGATACGCAGTATTTT
TRBV5-1	NA	TRBJ2-2	NA	CASSPAVAAGELFF	TGCGCCAGCAGCCCTGCGGTTGCGGCCGGGGAGCTGTTTTTT
TRBV7-9	NA	TRBJ2-7	NA	CASSLTQGTYEQYF	TGTGCCAGCAGCTTAACACAGGGAACCTACGAGCAGTACTTC
TRBV25-1	TRBD2	TRBJ2-1	NA	CASSELEAAGGPSEQFF	TGTGCCAGCAGTGAACTAGAGGCTGCGGGAGGGCCCAGTGAGCAGTTCTTC
TRBV25-1	NA	TRBJ1-2	NA	CASSQRGRDYGYTF	TGTGCCAGCAGTCAAAGAGGTAGAGACTATGGCTACACCTTC
TRBV18	NA	TRBJ1-6	NA	CASSPSTGSPLHF	TGTGCCAGCTCACCGTCAACGGGTTCACCCCTCCACTTT
TRBV29-1	TRBD1	TRBJ2-5	NA	CSVQTGGEETQYF	TGCAGCGTTCAGACAGGGGGCGAAGAGACCCAGTACTTC
TRBV7-2	NA	TRBJ1-1	NA	CASSQRSGGGTEAFF	TGTGCCAGCAGCCAGAGGTCCGGGGGTGGCACTGAAGCTTTCTTT
TRBV5-1	NA	TRBJ1-6	NA	CASSLGQGNSPLHF	TGCGCCAGCAGCTTGGGGCAGGGGAATTCACCCCTCCACTTT
TRBV4-2	TRBD2	TRBJ2-2	NA	CASSQPLQVREQNTGELFF	TGTGCCAGCAGCCAACCCCTTCAAGTGCGGGAGCAGAACACCGGGGAGCTGTTTTTT
TRBV1	NA	TRBJ2-5	once	CTSSLWRTTPETQYF	TGCACCAGCAGCCTCTGGAGAACAACCCCGGAGACCCAGTACTTC
TRBV10-3	TRBD2	TRBJ2-2	NA	CAISELAVSNTGELFF	TGTGCCATCAGTGAGCTAGCGGTATCGAACACCGGGGAGCTGTTTTTT
TRBV19	TRBD1	TRBJ2-1	once	CASSIQGQGGEQFF	TGTGCCAGTAGTATACAAGGACAGGGAGGTGAGCAGTTCTTC
TRBV5-8	NA	TRBJ2-6	NA	CASSLGGGPGANVLTF	TGTGCCAGCAGCTTGGGGGGTGGCCCTGGGGCCAACGTCCTGACTTTC
TRBV18	NA	TRBJ1-1	NA	CASSPGFGDGEAFF	TGTGCCAGCTCACCAGGGTTCGGGGACGGTGAAGCTTTCTTT
TRBV2	TRBD2	TRBJ2-7	NA	CASRGGLAGIPYEQYF	TGTGCCAGCAGGGGGGGTTTAGCGGGAATACCCTACGAGCAGTACTTC
TRBV21-1	NA	TRBJ2-7	NA	CASSRDYSYEQYF	TGTGCCAGCAGCCGGGACTACTCCTACGAGCAGTACTTC
TRBV6-1	NA	TRBJ1-2	NA	CASSEDWGANYGYTF	TGTGCCAGCAGTGAAGATTGGGGAGCTAACTATGGCTACACCTTC
TRBV7-8	NA	TRBJ1-1	NA	CASTNIRQAGTEAFF	TGTGCCAGCACCAATATAAGACAGGCAGGGACTGAAGCTTTCTTT
TRBV5-1	NA	TRBJ2-1	NA	CASSLSSGDYNEQFF	TGCGCCAGCAGCTTGTCATCAGGGGACTACAATGAGCAGTTCTTC